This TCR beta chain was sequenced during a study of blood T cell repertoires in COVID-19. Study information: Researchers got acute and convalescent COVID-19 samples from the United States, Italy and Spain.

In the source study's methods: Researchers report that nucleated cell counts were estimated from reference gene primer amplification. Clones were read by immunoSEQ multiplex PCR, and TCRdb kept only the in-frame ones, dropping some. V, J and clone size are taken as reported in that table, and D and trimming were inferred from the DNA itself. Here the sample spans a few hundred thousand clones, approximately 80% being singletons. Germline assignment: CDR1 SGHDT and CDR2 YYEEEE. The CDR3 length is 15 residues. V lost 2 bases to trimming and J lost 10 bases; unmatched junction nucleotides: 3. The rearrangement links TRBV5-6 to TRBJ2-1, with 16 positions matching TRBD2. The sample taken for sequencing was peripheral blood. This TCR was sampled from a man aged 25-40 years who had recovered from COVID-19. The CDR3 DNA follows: TGTGCCAGCAGCTTCGGGACTAGCGGGGGGGCCGAGCAGTTCTTC. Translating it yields CASSFGTSGGAEQFF.